Given below is one T cell receptor (beta chain) in context. The antigen remains unidentified. The authors gated naive CD8+ T cells as CD45RO-CCR7+CD27+CD95-. The sample originates from a study of CXCR3-negative and CXCR3-positive naive CD8 T cells. This CDR3 contains 13 residues. Germline-derived CDR1 and CDR2 are LGHDT and YNNKEL (reference sequence). Each TRB cDNA library was prepared by 5' RACE (with UMI labels). TCRdb reprocessed the 5' RACE reads and reports one entry per CDR3 protein, with no DNA. The sample includes 130,000 or so distinct CDR3 sequences. The study, taken as a whole, reports: Each naive subset displayed comparably high diversity, whereas memory CD8+ cells displayed much lower diversity. A higher hydrophobicity marked the TRB CDR3s of CXCR3-positive naive cells versus CXCR3-negative naive cells.

The specimen sequenced was naive CXCR3+ CD8+ T cells from blood. Subset defined: CD45RO-CCR7+CD27+CD95- naive CD8+ T cells expressing CXCR3 (TNR3+). The sequence was collected from a human donor in good health. Some clones in this sample may be carry-over from other donors' samples. V and J are TRBV3-1 and TRBJ2-3; TCRdb proposes TRBD1, but this gene call is untestable without DNA. CDR3 in amino acids: CASSQIVFPPADF.